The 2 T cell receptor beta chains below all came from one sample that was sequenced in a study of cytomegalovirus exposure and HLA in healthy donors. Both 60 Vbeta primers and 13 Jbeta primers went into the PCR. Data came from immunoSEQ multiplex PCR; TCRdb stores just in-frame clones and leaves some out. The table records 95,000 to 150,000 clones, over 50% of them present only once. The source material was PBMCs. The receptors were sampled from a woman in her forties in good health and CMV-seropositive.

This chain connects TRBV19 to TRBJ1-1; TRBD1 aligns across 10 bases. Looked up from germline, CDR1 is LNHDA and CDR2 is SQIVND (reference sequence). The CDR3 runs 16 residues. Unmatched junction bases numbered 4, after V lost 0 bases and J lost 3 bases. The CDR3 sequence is CASSIEPDRGYTEAFF. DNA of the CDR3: TGTGCCAGTAGTATAGAACCGGACAGGGGGTACACTGAAGCTTTCTTT.

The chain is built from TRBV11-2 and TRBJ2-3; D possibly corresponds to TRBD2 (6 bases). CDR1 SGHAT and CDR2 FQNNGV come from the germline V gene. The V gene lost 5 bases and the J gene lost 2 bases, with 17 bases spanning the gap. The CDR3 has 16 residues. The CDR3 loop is CASSPTFRGNTDTQYF. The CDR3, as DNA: TGTGCCAGCAGCCCGACCTTCCGGGGGAACACAGATACGCAGTATTTT.